This T cell receptor beta chain appears in the sequencing data of a study of T cell responses to AZD1222 COVID-19 vaccine. General observations from the study: CD4 TCRs associated with vaccination spanned spike, dominating at 160-218 and 743-854. It should be noted that donors were predominantly white British and more often female, and clonal diversity was possibly underestimated. Spike-specific TCRs gained breadth and depth after people received two AZD1222 doses. At study baseline, merely more than 5 AZD1222 recipients were seropositive.

Note on this clone: No antigen is known for it.

Clones were read by immunoSEQ multiplex PCR, and TCRdb kept only the in-frame ones, dropping some. The table has fewer than 200,000 clones, about 90% seen once. Trimming removed 6 bases from V and 5 bases from J, with 10 bases in between. CDR3 length: 11 residues. Germline CDR1 reads DFQATT; CDR2 reads SNEGSKA (reference sequence). This clonotype was sampled from an adult in good health. The specimen comprised peripheral blood, sampled on day 0 of MenACWY control vaccination. This chain connects TRBV20-1 to TRBJ1-2; tentative D call: TRBD1 (5 bases). CDR3: CSAKTAYGYTF. The CDR3 DNA is TGCAGTGCCAAGACAGCGTATGGCTACACCTTC.